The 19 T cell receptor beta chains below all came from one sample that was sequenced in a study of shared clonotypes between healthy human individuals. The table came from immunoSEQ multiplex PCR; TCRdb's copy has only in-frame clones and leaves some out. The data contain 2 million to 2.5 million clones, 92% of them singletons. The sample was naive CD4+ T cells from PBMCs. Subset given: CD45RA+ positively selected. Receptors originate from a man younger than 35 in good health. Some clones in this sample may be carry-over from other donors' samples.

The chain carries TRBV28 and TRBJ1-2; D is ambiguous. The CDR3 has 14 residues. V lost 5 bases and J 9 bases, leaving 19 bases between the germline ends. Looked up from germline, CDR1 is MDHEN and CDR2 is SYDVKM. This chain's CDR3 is CASSARTASIRYTF. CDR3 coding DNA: TGTGCCAGCAGTGCCAGGACGGCTTCTATTCGCTACACCTTC.

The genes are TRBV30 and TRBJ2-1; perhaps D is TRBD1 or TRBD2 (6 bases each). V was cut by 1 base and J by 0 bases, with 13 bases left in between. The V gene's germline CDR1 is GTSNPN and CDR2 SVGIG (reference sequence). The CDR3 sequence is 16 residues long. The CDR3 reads CAWSAGGGSSYNEQFF. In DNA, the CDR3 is TGTGCCTGGAGTGCTGGAGGGGGGAGCTCCTACAATGAGCAGTTCTTC.

In nucleotides, the CDR3 is TGTGCCAGCAATATAGGGCAGGGTACGGGGGAGCAGTACTTC. Encoded protein: CASNIGQGTGEQYF. The chain uses TRBV6-1 and TRBJ2-7; D might be TRBD1 or TRBD2, each matching 5 bases. The germline gives CDR1 MNHNS, CDR2 SASEGT. Trimming took off 7 bases at V and 7 bases at J, with 20 bases between the two ends. The CDR3 sequence is 14 residues long.

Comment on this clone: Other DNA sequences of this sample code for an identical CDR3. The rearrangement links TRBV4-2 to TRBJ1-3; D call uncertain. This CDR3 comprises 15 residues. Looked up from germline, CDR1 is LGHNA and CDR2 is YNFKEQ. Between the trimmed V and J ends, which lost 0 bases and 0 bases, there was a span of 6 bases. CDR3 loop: CASSQDTGSGNTIYF. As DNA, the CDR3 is TGTGCCAGCAGCCAAGATACCGGCTCTGGAAACACCATATATTTT.

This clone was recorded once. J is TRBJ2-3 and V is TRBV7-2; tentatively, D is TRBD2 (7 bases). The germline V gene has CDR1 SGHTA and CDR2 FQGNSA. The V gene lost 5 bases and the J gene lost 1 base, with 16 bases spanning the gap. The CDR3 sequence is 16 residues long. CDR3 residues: CASSPRGASGTDTQYF. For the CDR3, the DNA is TGTGCCAGCAGCCCCCGGGGGGCAAGCGGCACAGATACGCAGTATTTT.

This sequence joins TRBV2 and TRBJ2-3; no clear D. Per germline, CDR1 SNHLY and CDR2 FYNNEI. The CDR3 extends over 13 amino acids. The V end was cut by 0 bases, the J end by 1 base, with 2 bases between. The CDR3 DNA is TGTGCCAGCAGTGAAGCCCGCACAGATACGCAGTATTTT. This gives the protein CASSEARTDTQYF.

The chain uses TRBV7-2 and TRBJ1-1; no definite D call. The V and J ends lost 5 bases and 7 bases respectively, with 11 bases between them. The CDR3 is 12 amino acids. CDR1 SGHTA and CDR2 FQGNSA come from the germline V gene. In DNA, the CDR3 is TGTGCCAGCAGCGCTAATTGGGGTGAAGCTTTCTTT. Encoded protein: CASSANWGEAFF.

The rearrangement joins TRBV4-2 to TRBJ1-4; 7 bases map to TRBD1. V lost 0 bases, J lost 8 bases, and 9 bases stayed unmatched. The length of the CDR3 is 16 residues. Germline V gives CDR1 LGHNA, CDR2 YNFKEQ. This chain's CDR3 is CASSQDRGRLSEKLFF. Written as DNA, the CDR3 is TGTGCCAGCAGCCAAGATAGGGGGCGATTATCGGAAAAACTGTTTTTT.

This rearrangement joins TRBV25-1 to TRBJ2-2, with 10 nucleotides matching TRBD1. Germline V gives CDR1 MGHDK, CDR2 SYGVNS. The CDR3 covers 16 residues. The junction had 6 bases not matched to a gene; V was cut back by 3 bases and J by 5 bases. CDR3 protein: CASSDSGTGETGELFF. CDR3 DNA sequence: TGTGCCAGCAGTGACTCCGGGACAGGGGAGACCGGGGAGCTGTTTTTT.

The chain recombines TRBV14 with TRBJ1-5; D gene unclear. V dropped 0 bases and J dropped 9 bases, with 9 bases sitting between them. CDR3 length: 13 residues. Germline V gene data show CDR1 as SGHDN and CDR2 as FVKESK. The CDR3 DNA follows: TGTGCCAGCAGCCAAGATATGTTCATGCCCCAGCATTTT. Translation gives CASSQDMFMPQHF.

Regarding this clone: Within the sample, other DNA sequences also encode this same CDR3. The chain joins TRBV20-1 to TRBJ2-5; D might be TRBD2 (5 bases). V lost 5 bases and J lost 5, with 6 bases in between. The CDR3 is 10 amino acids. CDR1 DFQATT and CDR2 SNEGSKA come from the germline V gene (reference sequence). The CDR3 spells CSAGEETQYF. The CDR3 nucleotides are TGCAGTGCTGGGGAGGAGACCCAGTACTTC.

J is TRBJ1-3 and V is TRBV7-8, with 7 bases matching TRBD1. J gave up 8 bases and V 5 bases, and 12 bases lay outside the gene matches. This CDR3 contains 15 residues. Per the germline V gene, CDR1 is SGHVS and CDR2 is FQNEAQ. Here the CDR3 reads CASSRATATGDTIYF. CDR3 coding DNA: TGTGCCAGCAGCCGCGCGACAGCAACAGGGGACACCATATATTTT.

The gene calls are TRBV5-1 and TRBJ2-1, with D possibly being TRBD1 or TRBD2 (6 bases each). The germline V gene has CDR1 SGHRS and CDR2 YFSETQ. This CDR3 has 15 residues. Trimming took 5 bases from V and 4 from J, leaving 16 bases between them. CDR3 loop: CASRRVGGAYNEQFF. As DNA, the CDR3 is TGCGCCAGCAGGAGAGTGGGGGGCGCGTACAATGAGCAGTTCTTC.

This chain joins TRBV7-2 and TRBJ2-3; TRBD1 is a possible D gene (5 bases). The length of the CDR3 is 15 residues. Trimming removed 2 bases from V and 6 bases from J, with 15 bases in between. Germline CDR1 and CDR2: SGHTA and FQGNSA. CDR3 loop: CASSLNRPLGDTQYF. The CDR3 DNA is TGTGCCAGCAGCTTAAACAGGCCTTTGGGGGATACGCAGTATTTT.

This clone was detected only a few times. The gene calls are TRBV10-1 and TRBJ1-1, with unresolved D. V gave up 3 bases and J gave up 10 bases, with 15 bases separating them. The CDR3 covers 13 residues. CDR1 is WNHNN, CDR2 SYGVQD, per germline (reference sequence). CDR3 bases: TGCGCCAGCAGTGAAGTCGGAGGGATTGGAGCTTTCTTT. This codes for CASSEVGGIGAFF.

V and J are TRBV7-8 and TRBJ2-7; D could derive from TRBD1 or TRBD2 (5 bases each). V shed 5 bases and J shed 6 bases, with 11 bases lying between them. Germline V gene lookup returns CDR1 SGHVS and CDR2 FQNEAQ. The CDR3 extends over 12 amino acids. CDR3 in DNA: TGTGCCAGCAGCACGACAGAGGGCGAGCAGTACTTC. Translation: CASSTTEGEQYF.

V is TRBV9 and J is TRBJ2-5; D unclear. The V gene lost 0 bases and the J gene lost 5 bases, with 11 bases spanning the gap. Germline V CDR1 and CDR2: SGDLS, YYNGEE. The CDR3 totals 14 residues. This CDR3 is CASSVGREGETQYF. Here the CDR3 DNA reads TGTGCCAGCAGCGTAGGACGCGAAGGGGAGACCCAGTACTTC.

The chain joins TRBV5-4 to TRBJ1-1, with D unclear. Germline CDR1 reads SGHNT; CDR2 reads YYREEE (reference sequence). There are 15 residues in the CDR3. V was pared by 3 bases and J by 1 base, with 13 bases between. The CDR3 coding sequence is TGTGCCAGCAGCTCGGGGTCGCGGGGGAACACTGAAGCTTTCTTT. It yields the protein CASSSGSRGNTEAFF.

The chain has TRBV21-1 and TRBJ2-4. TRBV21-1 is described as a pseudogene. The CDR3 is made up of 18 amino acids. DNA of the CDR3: TGTGCCAGCAGCAAAACTCCGGGACCCCTACTAGCCAAAAACATTCAGTACTTC. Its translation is CASSKTPGPLLAKNIQYF.